This T cell receptor (beta chain) was documented in a study of read filtering for tumor transcriptome and immune sequencing. Study details: By R-ISS, stages I, II and III held about 8, 15 and 7 patients. IR-seq gave about 4.05 to 11 million TCR reads per sample; RNA-seq gave about 80 to 1,400.

Whole-study findings and limits: Single-read clonotypes: roughly 82% of IR-seq clonotypes (roughly 4% of reads), more than 70% of RNA-seq clonotypes (under 50% of reads).

This clonotype showed up many times. What it binds is not known. The germline gives CDR1 MNHEY, CDR2 SMNVEV (reference sequence). The CDR3 loop spans 14 amino acids. Trimming took 5 bases from V and 1 from J, leaving 12 bases between them. Molecular barcoded adaptors covering alpha/delta and beta/gamma chains were used on roughly 400 ng RNA. TCRdb re-derived calls from the reads in MiXCR, one entry per CDR3 protein. The sample has approximately 150,000 distinct CDR3 sequences, 13% seen once. Sequenced input: a population of CD138-negative cells sorted from bone marrow. The V gene is TRBV27, the J gene TRBJ2-7; D uncertain. The sequence derives from a donor at least 40 years old with multiple myeloma. In DNA, the CDR3 is TGTGCCAGCAGTGACCTCGCAAGTTCCTACGAGCAGTACTTC. Protein product: CASSDLASSYEQYF.